The 8 T cell receptor beta chains in this list originate from one sample, sequenced in a study of T cells in Graves' hyperthyroidism and ophthalmopathy. RNA transcripts served as the template for amplifying TCR beta CDR3 regions. The HTBI primer set drove a first-round RT-PCR of the TCR CDR3. Using its own MiXCR run on the multiplex PCR reads, TCRdb lists one record per CDR3 protein. The data contain 700,000 to 950,000 distinct CDR3 sequences, around 40% of them singletons. The sample comprised blood. These receptors were obtained from a woman aged 40 to 50 with Graves' hyperthyroidism.

J is TRBJ2-6 and V is TRBV19; TRBD2 agrees at 11 bases. This CDR3 has 19 amino acids. V gave up 1 base and J gave up 4 bases; unmatched junction bases: 9. The V gene's germline CDR1 is LNHDA and CDR2 SQIVND (reference sequence). The CDR3 DNA is TGTGCCAGTAGTATAGCCCTACTAGCGGGAGTCTACGGGGCCAACGTCCTGACTTTC. The encoded protein is CASSIALLAGVYGANVLTF.

V usage is TRBV3-1 and J usage is TRBJ1-5, with a possible D match to TRBD1 (5 bases). Germline CDR1 and CDR2: LGHDT and YNNKEL (reference sequence). CDR3 length equals 13 residues. Trimming stripped 1 base from V and 7 bases from J, with 8 bases between. This chain's CDR3 is CASSQGDSQPQHF. CDR3 DNA sequence: TGTGCCAGCAGCCAAGGCGACAGCCAGCCCCAGCATTTT. The full variable domain, completed using reference TRBV3-1 and TRBJ1-5, is DTAVSQTPKYLVTQMGNDKSIKCEQNLGHDTMYWYKQDSKKFLKIMFSYNNKELIINETVPNRFSPKSPDKAHLNLHINSLELGDSAVYFCASSQGDSQPQHFGDGTRLSIL.

This clonotype was found many times. V gene TRBV7-2 combines with J gene TRBJ2-5, with D hard to call. This CDR3 region has 13 residues. V lost 3 bases, J lost 7 bases, and 12 bases lay in between. Germline V gene data show CDR1 as SGHTA and CDR2 as FQGNSA. The CDR3 coding sequence is TGTGCCAGCAGCTTTTTTCTTCTGTGGACCCAGTACTTC. Residues: CASSFFLLWTQYF.

For this clonotype: The junction departs from the called germline gene at one end, perhaps through a read error. The chain recombines TRBV19 with TRBJ1-3, with TRBD1 as a possible D gene (5 bases). From germline, CDR1 is LNHDA and CDR2 SQIVND (reference sequence). The CDR3 totals 16 residues. CDR3 DNA sequence: TGTGCCGGTAGTATTTCGGGACGGGAGCTCGGATACACCATATATTTT. Amino acids: CAGSISGRELGYTIYF.

The CDR3 bases are TGTGCCAGCAGCCCGAACCTTCAAGAGACCCAGTACTTC. Translating gives CASSPNLQETQYF. The chain has TRBV7-2 and TRBJ2-5; D remains unclear. Germline V gene lookup returns CDR1 SGHTA and CDR2 FQGNSA. V was pared by 5 bases and J by 2 bases, with 9 bases between. The CDR3 consists of 13 residues. Full variable domain (outside the CDR3, taken from reference TRBV7-2 and TRBJ2-5): GAGVSQSPSNKVTEKGKDVELRCDPISGHTALYWYRQSLGQGLEFLIYFQGNSAPDKSGLPSDRFSAERTGGSVSTLTIQRTQQEDSAVYLCASSPNLQETQYFGPGTRLLVL.

V usage is TRBV7-2 and J usage is TRBJ1-5; D not resolved. CDR1 and CDR2 from the germline V gene are SGHTA and FQGNSA. CDR3 length: 15 amino acids. The V and J ends lost 5 bases and 0 bases respectively, with 11 bases between them. The CDR3 DNA follows: TGTGCCAGCAGCATACACCCAAATAGCAATCAGCCCCAGCATTTT. Its protein product is CASSIHPNSNQPQHF.

Regarding this clonotype: Compared with germline, one end of the junction differs, possibly owing to a read error. The rearrangement links TRBV5-1 to TRBJ2-7; D possibly matches TRBD1 or TRBD2 (5 bases each). This CDR3 spans 16 amino acids. Germline V gene sequence: CDR1 SGHRS, CDR2 YFSETQ. The DNA for the CDR3 is TGTGCCAGCAGCATACCAACTCGGGACCCAACCTACGAGCAGTACTTC. It specifies CASSIPTRDPTYEQYF.

V usage is TRBV6-6 and J usage is TRBJ2-7; no reliable D call. V lost 1 base and J lost 2, with 15 bases in between. This CDR3 is built from 16 residues. The germline gives CDR1 MNHNY, CDR2 SVGAGI (reference sequence). Written as DNA, the CDR3 is TGTGCCAGCAGTTACTACCCCGAAATACATCCCTACGAGCAGTACTTC. As protein: CASSYYPEIHPYEQYF.